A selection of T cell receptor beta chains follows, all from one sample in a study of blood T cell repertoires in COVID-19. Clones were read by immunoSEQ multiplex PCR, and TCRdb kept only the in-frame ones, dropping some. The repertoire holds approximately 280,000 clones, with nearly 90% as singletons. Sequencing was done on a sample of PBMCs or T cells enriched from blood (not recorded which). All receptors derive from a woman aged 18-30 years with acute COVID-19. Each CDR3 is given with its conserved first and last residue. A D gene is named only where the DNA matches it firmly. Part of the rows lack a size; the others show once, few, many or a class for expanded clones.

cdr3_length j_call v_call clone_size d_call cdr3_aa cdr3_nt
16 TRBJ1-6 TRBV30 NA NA CAWSVVGPSYNSPLHF TGTGCCTGGAGTGTAGTGGGGCCGTCCTATAATTCACCCCTCCACTTT
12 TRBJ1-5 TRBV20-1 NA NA CSASGASQPQHF TGCAGTGCTAGTGGGGCTAGCCAGCCCCAGCATTTT
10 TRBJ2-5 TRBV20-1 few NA CSAERETQYF TGCAGTGCCGAGAGAGAGACCCAGTACTTC
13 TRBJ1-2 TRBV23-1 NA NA CASPGHHDYGYTF TGCGCCAGCCCGGGACACCATGACTATGGCTACACCTTC
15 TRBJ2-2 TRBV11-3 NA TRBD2 CASSPGGVNTGELFF TGTGCCAGCAGCCCGGGGGGGGTTAACACCGGGGAGCTGTTTTTT
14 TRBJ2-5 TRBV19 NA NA CASSSWTAKETQYF TGTGCCAGTAGTTCTTGGACAGCGAAAGAGACCCAGTACTTC
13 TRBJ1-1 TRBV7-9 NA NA CASSLRGNTEAFF TGTGCCAGCAGCTTGCGAGGGAACACTGAAGCTTTCTTT
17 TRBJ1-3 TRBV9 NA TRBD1 CASSVEPGRGSGNTIYF TGTGCCAGCAGCGTAGAACCAGGCAGGGGGTCTGGAAACACCATATATTTT
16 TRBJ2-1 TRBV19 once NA CASSMRQASSYNEQFF TGTGCCAGTAGTATGAGACAGGCGAGCTCCTACAATGAGCAGTTCTTC
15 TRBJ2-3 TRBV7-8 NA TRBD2 CASSSGLGGTDTQYF TGTGCCAGCAGCTCGGGACTAGGAGGCACAGATACGCAGTATTTT
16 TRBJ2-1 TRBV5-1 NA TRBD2 CASSRTSGSSYNEQFF TGCGCCAGCAGCAGAACGAGCGGGAGCTCCTACAATGAGCAGTTCTTC
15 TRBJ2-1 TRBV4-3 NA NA CASSQQRSSYNEQFF TGCGCCAGCAGCCAGCAGCGGAGCTCCTACAATGAGCAGTTCTTC
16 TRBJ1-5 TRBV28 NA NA CASSFPDRNSNQPQHF TGTGCCAGCAGTTTCCCGGACAGAAATAGCAATCAGCCCCAGCATTTT
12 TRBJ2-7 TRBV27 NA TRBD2 CASSQGTSEQYF TGTGCCAGCAGTCAGGGGACTAGCGAGCAGTACTTC
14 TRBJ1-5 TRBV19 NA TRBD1 CASSIQGEDQPQHF TGTGCCAGTAGTATTCAGGGGGAGGATCAGCCCCAGCATTTT
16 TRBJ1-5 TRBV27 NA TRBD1 CASSPRTGTTNQPQHF TGTGCCAGCAGTCCGCGGACAGGGACCACCAATCAGCCCCAGCATTTT
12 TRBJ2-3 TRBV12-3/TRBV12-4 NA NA CASSQGTDTQYF TGTGCCAGCAGCCAGGGGACAGATACGCAGTATTTT
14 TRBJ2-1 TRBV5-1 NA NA CASSGQPTPNEQFF TGCGCCAGCAGCGGACAGCCAACACCCAATGAGCAGTTCTTC
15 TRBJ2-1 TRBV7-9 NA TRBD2 CASSPPSGGGNEQFF TGTGCCAGCAGTCCCCCTAGCGGGGGGGGGAATGAGCAGTTCTTC
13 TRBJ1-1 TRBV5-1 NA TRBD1 CASSRDSITEAFF TGCGCCAGCAGCCGGGACAGCATCACTGAAGCTTTCTTT
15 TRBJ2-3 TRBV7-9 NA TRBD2 CASRRGLAGTDTQYF TGTGCCAGCAGACGAGGACTAGCGGGCACAGATACGCAGTATTTT
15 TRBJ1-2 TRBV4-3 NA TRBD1 CASSQAGTGIYGYTF TGCGCCAGCAGCCAGGCCGGGACAGGGATCTATGGCTACACCTTC
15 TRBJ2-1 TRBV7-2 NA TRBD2 CASSRLAGVYNEQFF TGTGCCAGCAGTCGTCTAGCGGGAGTCTACAATGAGCAGTTCTTC
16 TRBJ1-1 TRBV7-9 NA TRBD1 CASSLGLTGEISEAFF TGTGCCAGCAGCTTAGGACTCACAGGGGAAATATCTGAAGCTTTCTTT
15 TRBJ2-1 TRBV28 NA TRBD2 CASNFLSGSYNEQFF TGTGCCAGCAACTTTTTAAGCGGGAGCTACAATGAGCAGTTCTTC
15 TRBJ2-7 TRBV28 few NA CASSPSGDKPYEQYF TGTGCCAGCAGCCCCTCTGGGGACAAGCCCTACGAGCAGTACTTC
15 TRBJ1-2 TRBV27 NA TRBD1 CASSSRDRGAGGYTF TGTGCCAGCAGTTCGAGGGACAGGGGAGCTGGTGGCTACACCTTC
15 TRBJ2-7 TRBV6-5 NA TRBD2 CASSSGLAGGYEQYF TGTGCCAGCAGCTCCGGACTAGCAGGAGGCTACGAGCAGTACTTC
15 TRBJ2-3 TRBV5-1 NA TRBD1 CASSAGQARTDTQYF TGCGCCAGCAGCGCCGGACAGGCCCGCACAGATACGCAGTATTTT
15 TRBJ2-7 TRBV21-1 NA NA CASSPPGDSPYEQYF TGTGCCAGCAGCCCCCCCGGGGACAGCCCCTACGAGCAGTACTTC
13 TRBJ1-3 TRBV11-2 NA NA CASSLEGADTIYF TGTGCCAGCAGCTTAGAGGGGGCGGACACCATATATTTT
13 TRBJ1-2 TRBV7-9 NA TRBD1 CASSSDRGYGYTF TGTGCCAGCAGCTCCGACAGGGGCTATGGCTACACCTTC
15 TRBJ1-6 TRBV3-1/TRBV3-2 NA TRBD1 CASSQGDRLGSPLHF TGTGCCAGCAGCCAGGGGGACAGGTTAGGGTCACCCCTCCACTTT
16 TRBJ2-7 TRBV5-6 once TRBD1 CASSPRQGFDLYEQYF TGTGCCAGCAGCCCCCGACAGGGTTTCGACCTCTACGAGCAGTACTTC
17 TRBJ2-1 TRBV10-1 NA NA CASSEGTFDRSYNEQFF TGCGCCAGCAGTGAGGGAACTTTCGACAGGTCCTACAATGAGCAGTTCTTC
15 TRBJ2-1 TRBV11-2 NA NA CASSPREGGYNEQFF TGTGCCAGCAGCCCGCGAGAGGGGGGGTACAATGAGCAGTTCTTC
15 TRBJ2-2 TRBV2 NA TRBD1 CASSGTGALAGELFF TGTGCCAGCAGTGGTACAGGGGCCTTGGCCGGGGAGCTGTTTTTT
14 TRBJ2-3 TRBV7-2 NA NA CASSLVTGVDTQYF TGTGCCAGCAGCTTAGTGACGGGAGTAGATACGCAGTATTTT
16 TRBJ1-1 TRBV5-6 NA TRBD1 CASSPLTGGMNTEAFF TGTGCCAGCAGCCCACTGACAGGGGGCATGAACACTGAAGCTTTCTTT
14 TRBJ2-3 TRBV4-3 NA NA CASSQGGRTDTQYF TGCGCCAGCAGCCAAGGAGGTCGCACAGATACGCAGTATTTT
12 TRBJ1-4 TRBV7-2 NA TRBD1 CASSLDRAKLFF TGTGCCAGCAGCTTGGACAGGGCTAAACTGTTTTTT
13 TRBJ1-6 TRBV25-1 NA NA CASRDDGNSPLHF TGTGCCAGCCGAGACGACGGGAATTCACCCCTCCACTTT
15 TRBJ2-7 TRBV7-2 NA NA CASSFGSGKPYEQYF TGTGCCAGCAGCTTCGGATCCGGGAAGCCATACGAGCAGTACTTC
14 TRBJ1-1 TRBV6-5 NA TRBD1 CASRITGGGTEAFF TGTGCCAGCAGGATCACAGGGGGCGGCACTGAAGCTTTCTTT
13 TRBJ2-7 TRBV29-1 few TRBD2 CSVEGEGNYEQYF TGCAGCGTTGAAGGGGAGGGAAACTACGAGCAGTACTTC
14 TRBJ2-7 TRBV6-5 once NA CASSYSGVNRGLTF TGTGCCAGCAGTTACTCGGGGGTTAACAGGGGACTCACCTTC
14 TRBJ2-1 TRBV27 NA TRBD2 CASSPQTSADEQFF TGTGCCAGCAGCCCACAGACTAGCGCAGATGAGCAGTTCTTC
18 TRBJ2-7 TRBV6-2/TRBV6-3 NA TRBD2 CASSYVGLAGGPLDEQYF TGTGCCAGCAGTTACGTGGGACTAGCGGGAGGGCCCCTCGACGAGCAGTACTTC
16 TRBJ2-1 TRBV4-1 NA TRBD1 CASSHPGQGASNEQFF TGCGCCAGCAGCCACCCGGGACAGGGGGCCTCCAATGAGCAGTTCTTC